This note documents a single T cell receptor beta chain sequence. Its antigen is unidentified. This sample stems from a study of cytomegalovirus exposure and HLA in healthy donors. Amplification used 60 Vbeta primers and 13 Jbeta primers. Method: immunoSEQ multiplex PCR; TCRdb's copy keeps in-frame clones and lacks some. There are tens of thousands of clones in the sample; around 80% occur only once, and approximately 4.8% lies in the top ten. The V and J ends lost 7 bases and 5 bases, in that order; junction bases with no gene match: 21. CDR1 MNHEY and CDR2 SMNVEV come from the germline V gene (reference sequence). CDR3 size: 18 residues. Study-wide findings and caveats: In an earlier analysis, about 87% or about 30%: the productive usage of most TCR beta V segments. With later analysis, a missense DCLRE1C variant became linked to TCR beta V- and J-gene trimming. The authors listed 150 to 200 TCR beta chains as cytomegalovirus-associated. A later analysis revealed that TCR association rates differed between HLA loci, peaking at DRB1 and bottoming out at HLA-C.

The receptor was derived from a male donor in good health and CMV-seropositive. The chain has TRBV27 and TRBJ2-7; 9 bases align to TRBD2. The specimen was PBMCs. CDR3 in amino acids: CASNLWREGPLAGDEQYF. CDR3 in DNA: TGTGCCAGCAACCTCTGGCGGGAGGGCCCTCTCGCAGGTGACGAGCAGTACTTC.